Below are 5 T cell receptor beta chains sequenced from a single sample in a study of OX40 agonist ivuxolimab in advanced cancers. Here immunoSEQ multiplex PCR was the method, and the copy in TCRdb shows in-frame clones only, minus some. This sample has 40,000 to 45,000 clones; approximately 92% occur once, and the top ten carry roughly 4.5%. Sample: CD4+ or CD8+ T cells sorted from blood, taken in a trial of the OX40 agonist ivuxolimab. The receptor source for this set is an adult with an advanced solid tumor such as melanoma, head and neck, liver or kidney cancer.

The V call is TRBV29-1, the J call TRBJ2-1; no clear D. Germline loops: CDR1 SQVTM, CDR2 ANQGSEA. V was pared by 3 bases and J by 2 bases, with 2 bases between. The CDR3 loop spans 11 amino acids. The CDR3 loop reads CSVEPYNEQFF. CDR3 in DNA: TGCAGCGTTGAGCCCTACAATGAGCAGTTCTTC.

The V gene is TRBV15, the J gene TRBJ2-1; D gene unclear. There are 13 residues in the CDR3. The germline gives CDR1 LNHNV, CDR2 YYDKDF (reference sequence). The germline V and J ends were trimmed by 0 bases and 10 bases, with 10 bases remaining between them. The CDR3 DNA is TGTGCCACCAGCAGAGATGAAGCGCGCGAGCAGTTCTTC. Translating it yields CATSRDEAREQFF. The complete variable domain, with remaining parts taken from reference TRBV15 and TRBJ2-1, reads DAMVIQNPRYQVTQFGKPVTLSCSQTLNHNVMYWYQQKSSQAPKLLFHYYDKDFNNEADTPDNFQSRRPNTSFCFLDIRSPGLGDTAMYLCATSRDEAREQFFGPGTRLTVL.

This chain uses TRBV28 with TRBJ1-6; no definite D call. V dropped 6 bases and J dropped 7 bases, with 7 bases sitting between them. From germline, CDR1 is MDHEN and CDR2 SYDVKM. The CDR3 covers 12 residues. CDR3 in amino acids: CASSLANSPLHF. The CDR3 nucleotides read TGTGCCAGCAGCTTAGCAAATTCACCCCTCCACTTT.

The CDR3 coding sequence is TGTGCCAGCAGTTTACAGCGGGGGGCCACAGATACGCAGTATTTT. This codes for CASSLQRGATDTQYF. The rearrangement uses TRBV27 and TRBJ2-3; 9 nucleotides align to TRBD2. The CDR3 is made up of 15 amino acids. J gave up 2 bases and V 2 bases, and 2 bases lay outside the gene matches. Germline CDR1 reads MNHEY; CDR2 reads SMNVEV (reference sequence).

The V gene is TRBV15, the J gene TRBJ2-4; 8 bases fit TRBD2. CDR3 length equals 18 residues. The germline gives CDR1 LNHNV, CDR2 YYDKDF (reference sequence). After removal of 2 bases from V and 7 bases from J, the junction contained 16 bases not matched to a gene. The CDR3, as DNA: TGTGCCACCAGCAGACCCCCTGCGGCGGGGGGCCGTTCGAACATTCAGTACTTC. Encoded protein: CATSRPPAAGGRSNIQYF.